Below, 5 T cell receptor beta chains from the same sample are listed, as sequenced in a study of tumor-infiltrating lymphocytes in localized non-small cell lung cancer. Profiled with immunoSEQ multiplex PCR; TCRdb holds only in-frame clones, not every one. The sample yields about 7,000 clones, 60% to 80% seen once. The specimen sequenced was uninvolved lung tissue not adjacent to the tumor. The receptors originated from a human donor with non-small cell lung cancer.

V gene TRBV9 combines with J gene TRBJ2-5; D may be TRBD1 or TRBD2 (5 bases each). CDR1 is SGDLS and CDR2 is YYNGEE in the germline V gene. Trimming stripped 2 bases from V and 7 bases from J, with 15 bases between. This CDR3 is built from 14 residues. The CDR3, as DNA: TGTGCCAGCAGCGTCATCAACGGTGGGGGGACCCAGTACTTC. It translates to CASSVINGGGTQYF.

The CDR3 region is CASSSSGVGTTYGYTF. CDR3 bases: TGTGCCAGCAGTTCATCAGGGGTTGGGACTACGTATGGCTACACCTTC. The chain employs TRBV6-5 and TRBJ1-2; possibly TRBD1 for D (6 bases). Deletions cut 4 bases from V and 5 bases from J, with 20 bases between. The CDR3 is made up of 16 amino acids. Per germline, CDR1 MNHEY and CDR2 SVGAGI.

This clone occurred a few times. This chain connects TRBV10-3 to TRBJ1-5; 12 positions agree with TRBD1. Per the germline V gene, CDR1 is ENHRY and CDR2 is SYGVKD. The CDR3 spans 18 residues. V lost 6 bases and J lost 2; bases outside the gene matches: 11. The CDR3 sequence: CAISERDRGLWGNQPQHF. The DNA of the CDR3 is TGTGCCATCAGCGAAAGGGACAGGGGGCTATGGGGCAATCAGCCCCAGCATTTT.

The chain couples TRBV7-2 to TRBJ2-5; the match to TRBD2 covers 8 bases. Germline CDR1 SGHTA, CDR2 FQGNSA. This CDR3 comprises 16 residues. The trim removed 6 bases at V and 1 base at J, leaving 10 bases unmatched. In DNA form, the CDR3 reads TGTGCCAGCAGAACCTCCGGGAGGGGATTCCAAGAGACCCAGTACTTC. It codes for CASRTSGRGFQETQYF.

Relative to its sample, this clone is medium-sized. The chain recombines TRBV2 with TRBJ1-2; no definite D call. V lost 2 bases to trimming and J lost 2 bases, with 3 bases between them. The CDR3 has 12 amino acids. CDR1 is SNHLY, CDR2 FYNNEI, per germline. The DNA of the CDR3 is TGTGCCAGCAGTGAACAGAACTATGGCTACACCTTC. Translating it yields CASSEQNYGYTF.